The clone carrying this T cell receptor beta chain was counted only a few times. Its antigen is undetermined. The CDR3 is made up of 14 amino acids. Germline assignment: CDR1 PRHDT and CDR2 FYEKMQ (reference sequence). V was trimmed by 5 bases and J by 5 bases, leaving 15 bases between them. The data derive from a study of cytomegalovirus exposure and HLA in healthy donors. The PCR used 60 Vbeta and 13 Jbeta primers. Profiling relied on immunoSEQ multiplex PCR, and the TCRdb table lists in-frame clones only, not all of them. The sample shows more than 110,000 clones, approximately 82% of them seen only once. General study points: When presence/absence was analysed, sequencing depth was taken to be roughly uniform across donors. Researchers left out some V segments, among them TRBV6-2 and TRBV6-3, as indistinguishable.

Sequencing was carried out using PBMCs. The receptor was isolated from a man aged 25-40 years in good health and CMV-seropositive. The chain uses TRBV13 and TRBJ1-1; D possibly corresponds to TRBD1 (5 bases). CDR3 in DNA: TGTGCCAGCAGCCAGGGACGGGGGAGGACTGAAGCTTTCTTT. Protein sequence: CASSQGRGRTEAFF.